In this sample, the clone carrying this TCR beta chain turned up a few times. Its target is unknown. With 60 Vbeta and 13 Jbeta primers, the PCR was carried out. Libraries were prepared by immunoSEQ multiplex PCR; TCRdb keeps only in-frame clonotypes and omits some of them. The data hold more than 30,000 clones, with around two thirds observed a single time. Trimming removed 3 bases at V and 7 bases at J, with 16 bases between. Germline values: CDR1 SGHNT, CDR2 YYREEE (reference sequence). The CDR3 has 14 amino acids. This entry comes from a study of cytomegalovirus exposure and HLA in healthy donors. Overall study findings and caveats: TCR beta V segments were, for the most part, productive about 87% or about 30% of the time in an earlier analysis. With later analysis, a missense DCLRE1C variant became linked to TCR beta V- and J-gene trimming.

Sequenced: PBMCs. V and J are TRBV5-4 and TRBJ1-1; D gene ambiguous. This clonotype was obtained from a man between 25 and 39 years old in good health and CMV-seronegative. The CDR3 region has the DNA TGTGCCAGCAGCTCTCCCCGGGAGGATATTGAAGCTTTCTTT. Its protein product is CASSSPREDIEAFF.